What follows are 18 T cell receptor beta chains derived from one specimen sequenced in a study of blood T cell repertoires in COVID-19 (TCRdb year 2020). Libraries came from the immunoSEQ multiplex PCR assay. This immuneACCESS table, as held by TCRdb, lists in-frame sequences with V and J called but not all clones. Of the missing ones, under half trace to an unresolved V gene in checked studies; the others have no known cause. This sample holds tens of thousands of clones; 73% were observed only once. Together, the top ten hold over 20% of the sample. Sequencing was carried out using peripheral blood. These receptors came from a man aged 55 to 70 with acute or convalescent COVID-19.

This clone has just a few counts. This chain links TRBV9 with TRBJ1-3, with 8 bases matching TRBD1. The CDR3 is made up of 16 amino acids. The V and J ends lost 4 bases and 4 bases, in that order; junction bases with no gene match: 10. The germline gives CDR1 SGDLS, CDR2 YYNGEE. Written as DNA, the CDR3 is TGTGCCAGCAGCCCATCCCCAGACAGGGGCGGAAACACCATATATTTT. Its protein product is CASSPSPDRGGNTIYF. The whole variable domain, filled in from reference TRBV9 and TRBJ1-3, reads DSGVTQTPKHLITATGQRVTLRCSPRSGDLSVYWYQQSLDQGLQFLIQYYNGEERAKGNILERFSAQQFPDLHSELNLSSLELGDSALYFCASSPSPDRGGNTIYFGEGSWLTVV.

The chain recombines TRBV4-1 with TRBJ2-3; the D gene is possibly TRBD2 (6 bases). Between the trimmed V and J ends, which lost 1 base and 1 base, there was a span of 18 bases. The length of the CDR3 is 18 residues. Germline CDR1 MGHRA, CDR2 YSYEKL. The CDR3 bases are TGCGCCAGCAGCCAAGCTCACTTCGGGGGTAGCGGCACAGATACGCAGTATTTT. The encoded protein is CASSQAHFGGSGTDTQYF.

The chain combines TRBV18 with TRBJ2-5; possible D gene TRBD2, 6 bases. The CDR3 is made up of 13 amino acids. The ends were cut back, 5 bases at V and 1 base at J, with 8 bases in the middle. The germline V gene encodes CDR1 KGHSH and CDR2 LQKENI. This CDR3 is CASSAGSQETQYF. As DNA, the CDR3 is TGTGCCAGCTCAGCCGGGAGCCAAGAGACCCAGTACTTC.

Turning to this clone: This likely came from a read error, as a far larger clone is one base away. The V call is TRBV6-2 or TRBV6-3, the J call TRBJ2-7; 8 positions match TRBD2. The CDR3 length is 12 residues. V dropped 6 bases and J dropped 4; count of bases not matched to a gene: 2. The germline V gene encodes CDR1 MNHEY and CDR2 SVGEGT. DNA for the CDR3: TGTGCCAGCAGCCGCGGGGGGTACGAGCAGTACGTC. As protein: CASSRGGYEQYV.

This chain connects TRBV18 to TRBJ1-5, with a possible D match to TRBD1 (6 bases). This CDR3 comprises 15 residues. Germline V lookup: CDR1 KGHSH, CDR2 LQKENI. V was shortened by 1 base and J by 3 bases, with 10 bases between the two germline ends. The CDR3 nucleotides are TGTGCCAGCTCACCACAAACAGGGATCAATCAGCCCCAGCATTTT. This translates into CASSPQTGINQPQHF.

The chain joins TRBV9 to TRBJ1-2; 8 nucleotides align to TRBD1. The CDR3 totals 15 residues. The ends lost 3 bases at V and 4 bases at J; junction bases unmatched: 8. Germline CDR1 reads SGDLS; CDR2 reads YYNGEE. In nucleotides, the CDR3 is TGTGCCAGCAGCGCAAAACAGGGGGGAGGCTATGGCTACACCTTC. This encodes CASSAKQGGGYGYTF.

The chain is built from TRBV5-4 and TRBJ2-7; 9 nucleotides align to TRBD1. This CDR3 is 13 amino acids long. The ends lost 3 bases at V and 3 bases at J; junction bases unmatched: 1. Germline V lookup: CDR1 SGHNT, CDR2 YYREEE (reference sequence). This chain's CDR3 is CASSSDRGYEQYF. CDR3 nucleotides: TGTGCCAGCAGCTCGGACAGGGGCTACGAGCAGTACTTC.

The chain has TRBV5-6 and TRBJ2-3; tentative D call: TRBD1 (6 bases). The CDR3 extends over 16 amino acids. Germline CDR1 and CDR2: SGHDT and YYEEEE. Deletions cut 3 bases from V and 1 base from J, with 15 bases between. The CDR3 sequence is CASSSRGPLGTDTQYF. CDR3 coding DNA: TGTGCCAGCAGCTCCAGGGGACCCCTTGGCACAGATACGCAGTATTTT. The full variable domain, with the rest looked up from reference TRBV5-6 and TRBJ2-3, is DAGVTQSPTHLIKTRGQQVTLRCSPKSGHDTVSWYQQALGQGPQFIFQYYEEEERQRGNFPDRFSGHQFPNYSSELNVNALLLGDSALYLCASSSRGPLGTDTQYFGPGTRLTVL.

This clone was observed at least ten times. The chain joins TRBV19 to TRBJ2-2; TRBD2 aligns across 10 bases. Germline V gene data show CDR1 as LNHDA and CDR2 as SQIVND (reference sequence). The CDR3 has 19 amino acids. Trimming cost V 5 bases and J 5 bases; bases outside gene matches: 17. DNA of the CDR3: TGTGCCAGTAGTTTCGTGGTAGCGGGGGGCCTAGAAGGAACCGGGGAGCTGTTTTTT. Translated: CASSFVVAGGLEGTGELFF.

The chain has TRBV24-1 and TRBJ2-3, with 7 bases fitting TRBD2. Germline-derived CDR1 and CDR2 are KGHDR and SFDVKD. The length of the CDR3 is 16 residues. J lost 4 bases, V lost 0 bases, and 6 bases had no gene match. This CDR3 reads CATSDLLGEGADTQYF. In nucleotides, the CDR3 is TGTGCCACCAGTGATTTGCTGGGGGAGGGTGCAGATACGCAGTATTTT.

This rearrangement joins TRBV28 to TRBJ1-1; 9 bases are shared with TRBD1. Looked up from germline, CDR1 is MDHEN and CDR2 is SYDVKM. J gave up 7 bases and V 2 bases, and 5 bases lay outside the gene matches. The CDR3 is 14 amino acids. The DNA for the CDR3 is TGTGCCAGCAGTTTACCCACAGGGGGCTTTGAAGCTTTCTTT. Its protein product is CASSLPTGGFEAFF.

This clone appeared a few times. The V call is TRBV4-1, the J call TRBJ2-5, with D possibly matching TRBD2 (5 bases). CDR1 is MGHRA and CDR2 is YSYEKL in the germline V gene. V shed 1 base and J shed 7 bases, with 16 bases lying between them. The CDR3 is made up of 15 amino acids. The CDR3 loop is CASSQGRGVLGTQYF. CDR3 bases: TGCGCCAGCAGCCAAGGCCGGGGAGTGCTGGGGACCCAGTACTTC.

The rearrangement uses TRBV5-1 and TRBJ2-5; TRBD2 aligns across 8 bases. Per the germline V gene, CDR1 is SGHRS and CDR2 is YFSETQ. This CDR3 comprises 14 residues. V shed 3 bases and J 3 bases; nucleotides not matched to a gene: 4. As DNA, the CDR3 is TGCGCCAGCAGCTCGGGTAGCGGGAAAGAGACCCAGTACTTC. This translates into CASSSGSGKETQYF.

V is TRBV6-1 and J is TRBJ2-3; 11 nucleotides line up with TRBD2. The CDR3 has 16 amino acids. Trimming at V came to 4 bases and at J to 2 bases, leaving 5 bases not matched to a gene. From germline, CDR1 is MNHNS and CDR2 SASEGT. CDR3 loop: CASSGLAGGSTDTQYF. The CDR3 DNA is TGTGCCAGCAGTGGTTTAGCGGGGGGGTCCACAGATACGCAGTATTTT.

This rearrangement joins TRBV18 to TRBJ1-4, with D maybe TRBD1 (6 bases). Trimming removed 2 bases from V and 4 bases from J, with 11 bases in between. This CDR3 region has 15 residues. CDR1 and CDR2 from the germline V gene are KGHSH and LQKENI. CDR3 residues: CASSPGQPLNEKLFF. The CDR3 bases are TGTGCCAGCTCACCAGGACAGCCTCTTAATGAAAAACTGTTTTTT.

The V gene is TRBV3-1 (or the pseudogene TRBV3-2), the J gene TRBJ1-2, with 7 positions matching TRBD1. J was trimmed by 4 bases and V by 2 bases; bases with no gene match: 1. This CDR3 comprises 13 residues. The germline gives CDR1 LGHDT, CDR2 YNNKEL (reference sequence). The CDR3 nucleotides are TGTGCCAGCAGCCAATACAGGGGCTATGGCTACACCTTC. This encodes CASSQYRGYGYTF.

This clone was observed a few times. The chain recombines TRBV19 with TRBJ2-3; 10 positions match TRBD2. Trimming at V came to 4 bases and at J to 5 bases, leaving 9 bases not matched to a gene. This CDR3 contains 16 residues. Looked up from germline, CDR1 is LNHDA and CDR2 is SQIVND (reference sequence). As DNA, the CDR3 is TGTGCCAGTAGTACCCAGTCTAGCGGGGGTAGAGATACGCAGTATTTT. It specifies CASSTQSSGGRDTQYF.

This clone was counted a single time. CDR3 bases: TGTGCCAGCAGTGAATGGGGCACCGCGGACGAGCAGTACGTC. Translated, it gives CASSEWGTADEQYV. J is TRBJ2-7 and V is TRBV6-1, with D possibly TRBD1 on 5 matching bases. V was clipped by 2 bases and J by 5 bases, with 13 bases between them. CDR1 MNHNS and CDR2 SASEGT come from the germline V gene. The CDR3 spans 14 residues.